These T cell receptor beta chains were read from a single sample in a study of T cell responses to AZD1222 COVID-19 vaccine. TCRdb's copy holds only in-frame clones and misses some; the assay was immunoSEQ multiplex PCR. The table includes some 120,000 clones, approximately 89% detected once. Sequenced here: peripheral blood, sampled on day 0 of AZD1222 vaccination. Receptors were obtained from an adult in good health. Each CDR3 is given with its conserved first and last residue. Fields, in order: D gene, V gene, J gene, CDR3 length, clone size, CDR3 protein, CDR3 DNA. D genes are given only for firm matches. Only part of the rows carry a size: once, few, many, or a class if the clone is expanded.

d_gene: NA; v_gene: TRBV7-2; j_gene: TRBJ1-6; len: 14; abundance: NA; CDR3aa: CASSSGTQNSPLHF; CDR3nt: TGTGCCAGCAGCTCCGGGACTCAGAATTCACCCCTCCACTTT
d_gene: TRBD1; v_gene: TRBV30; j_gene: TRBJ2-5; len: 17; abundance: NA; CDR3aa: CAWSGGSHRGPQETQYF; CDR3nt: TGTGCCTGGAGTGGGGGTTCCCACAGGGGCCCTCAAGAGACCCAGTACTTC
d_gene: NA; v_gene: TRBV2; j_gene: TRBJ2-5; len: 14; abundance: NA; CDR3aa: CASSRLEFQETQYF; CDR3nt: TGTGCCAGCAGTCGGTTGGAGTTTCAAGAGACCCAGTACTTC
d_gene: TRBD2; v_gene: TRBV4-3; j_gene: TRBJ2-1; len: 12; abundance: NA; CDR3aa: CASSLGGTSQFF; CDR3nt: TGCGCCAGCAGCCTGGGTGGGACTAGCCAGTTCTTC
d_gene: NA; v_gene: TRBV5-1; j_gene: TRBJ1-5; len: 15; abundance: NA; CDR3aa: CASSLGPYSNQPQHF; CDR3nt: TGCGCCAGCAGCTTGGGACCTTATAGCAATCAGCCCCAGCATTTT
d_gene: NA; v_gene: TRBV25-1; j_gene: TRBJ2-7; len: 13; abundance: NA; CDR3aa: CATGWGSSYEQYF; CDR3nt: TGTGCCACAGGGTGGGGAAGCTCCTACGAGCAGTACTTC
d_gene: NA; v_gene: TRBV5-1; j_gene: TRBJ2-7; len: 15; abundance: NA; CDR3aa: CASSLNGGPVYEQYF; CDR3nt: TGCGCCAGCAGCTTAAATGGCGGGCCGGTCTACGAGCAGTACTTC
d_gene: TRBD1; v_gene: TRBV5-1; j_gene: TRBJ2-7; len: 14; abundance: NA; CDR3aa: CASSPDRTTYEQYF; CDR3nt: TGCGCCAGCAGCCCGGACAGGACGACCTACGAGCAGTACTTC
d_gene: NA; v_gene: TRBV15; j_gene: TRBJ1-3; len: 15; abundance: NA; CDR3aa: CATSRVQTGGNTIYF; CDR3nt: TGTGCCACCAGCAGAGTGCAGACAGGAGGAAACACCATATATTTT
d_gene: NA; v_gene: TRBV5-1; j_gene: TRBJ2-7; len: 14; abundance: NA; CDR3aa: CASSLSGPSYEQYF; CDR3nt: TGCGCCAGCAGCTTGTCCGGCCCGTCCTACGAGCAGTACTTC
d_gene: NA; v_gene: TRBV14; j_gene: TRBJ2-1; len: 15; abundance: NA; CDR3aa: CASSLGHAEYNEQFF; CDR3nt: TGTGCCAGCAGCCTGGGACATGCTGAGTACAATGAGCAGTTCTTC
d_gene: NA; v_gene: TRBV6-6; j_gene: TRBJ1-1; len: 14; abundance: NA; CDR3aa: CASIPESRFTEAFF; CDR3nt: TGTGCCAGCATTCCAGAGAGTCGGTTCACTGAAGCTTTCTTT
d_gene: NA; v_gene: TRBV24-1; j_gene: TRBJ2-2; len: 14; abundance: few; CDR3aa: CATRTRDGFGELFF; CDR3nt: TGTGCCACCAGGACACGGGACGGATTTGGGGAGCTGTTTTTT
d_gene: NA; v_gene: TRBV19; j_gene: TRBJ2-7; len: 13; abundance: NA; CDR3aa: CASSIGSSYEQYF; CDR3nt: TGTGCCAGTAGTATTGGGTCCTCTTACGAGCAGTACTTC
d_gene: NA; v_gene: TRBV7-9; j_gene: TRBJ2-5; len: 17; abundance: NA; CDR3aa: CASSSPRSSDSQETQYF; CDR3nt: TGTGCCAGCAGCTCCCCGAGATCGTCAGACTCACAAGAGACCCAGTACTTC
d_gene: NA; v_gene: TRBV7-3; j_gene: TRBJ1-1; len: 17; abundance: NA; CDR3aa: CASSLNGLPTADTEAFF; CDR3nt: TGTGCCAGCAGCTTAAATGGACTCCCGACGGCCGACACTGAAGCTTTCTTT
d_gene: NA; v_gene: TRBV10-3; j_gene: TRBJ2-1; len: 14; abundance: NA; CDR3aa: CAISEELAGGRQFF; CDR3nt: TGTGCCATCAGTGAGGAACTAGCAGGGGGTCGGCAGTTCTTC
d_gene: NA; v_gene: TRBV3-1/TRBV3-2; j_gene: TRBJ1-2; len: 14; abundance: NA; CDR3aa: CASSQPTGNYGYTF; CDR3nt: TGTGCCAGCAGCCAACCTACAGGGAACTATGGCTACACCTTC
d_gene: TRBD1; v_gene: TRBV7-2; j_gene: TRBJ1-4; len: 13; abundance: NA; CDR3aa: CASSLDRGELLFF; CDR3nt: TGTGCCAGCAGCTTGGACAGGGGAGAATTGCTGTTTTTT
d_gene: NA; v_gene: TRBV2; j_gene: TRBJ1-6; len: 13; abundance: NA; CDR3aa: CASSERGDSPLHF; CDR3nt: TGTGCCAGCAGTGAACGGGGAGATTCACCCCTCCACTTT
d_gene: TRBD1; v_gene: TRBV18; j_gene: TRBJ1-5; len: 17; abundance: NA; CDR3aa: CASSTLPGQGNGQPQHF; CDR3nt: TGTGCCAGCTCAACTTTACCGGGACAGGGTAACGGTCAGCCCCAGCATTTT
d_gene: TRBD1; v_gene: TRBV4-1; j_gene: TRBJ1-2; len: 14; abundance: NA; CDR3aa: CASSQDTGVDGYTF; CDR3nt: TGCGCCAGCAGCCAAGATACAGGGGTCGACGGCTACACCTTC
d_gene: NA; v_gene: TRBV28; j_gene: TRBJ1-3; len: 12; abundance: NA; CDR3aa: CASSPPLNTIYF; CDR3nt: TGTGCCAGCAGCCCCCCCCTCAACACCATATATTTT
d_gene: NA; v_gene: TRBV18; j_gene: TRBJ2-7; len: 14; abundance: NA; CDR3aa: CASSPPKSSYEQYF; CDR3nt: TGTGCCAGCTCACCCCCCAAAAGCTCCTACGAGCAGTACTTC
d_gene: NA; v_gene: TRBV27; j_gene: TRBJ2-5; len: 14; abundance: NA; CDR3aa: CASSFSARWETQYF; CDR3nt: TGTGCCAGCAGTTTTTCAGCCCGATGGGAGACCCAGTACTTC
d_gene: NA; v_gene: TRBV2; j_gene: TRBJ1-3; len: 13; abundance: NA; CDR3aa: CASSAGLGNTIYF; CDR3nt: TGTGCCAGCAGTGCCGGACTCGGAAACACCATATATTTT
d_gene: NA; v_gene: TRBV18; j_gene: TRBJ1-4; len: 13; abundance: NA; CDR3aa: CASSPNGNEKLFF; CDR3nt: TGTGCCAGCTCACCAAATGGGAATGAAAAACTGTTTTTT
d_gene: TRBD2; v_gene: TRBV6-5; j_gene: TRBJ2-5; len: 15; abundance: NA; CDR3aa: CASRGLAGGPETQYF; CDR3nt: TGTGCCAGCAGGGGACTAGCGGGGGGGCCAGAGACCCAGTACTTC
d_gene: TRBD2; v_gene: TRBV6-5; j_gene: TRBJ2-7; len: 15; abundance: NA; CDR3aa: CASTPGLVSLYEQYF; CDR3nt: TGTGCCAGCACCCCGGGACTAGTAAGCCTCTACGAGCAGTACTTC
d_gene: NA; v_gene: TRBV2; j_gene: TRBJ1-4; len: 12; abundance: NA; CDR3aa: CASRERDIPFLF; CDR3nt: TGTGCCAGCAGAGAGCGGGACATTCCTTTTTTATTT
d_gene: NA; v_gene: TRBV9; j_gene: TRBJ2-2; len: 17; abundance: NA; CDR3aa: CASSVGAFTLLPGELFF; CDR3nt: TGTGCCAGCAGCGTAGGTGCCTTCACTCTTCTTCCGGGGGAGCTGTTTTTT
d_gene: TRBD1; v_gene: TRBV14; j_gene: TRBJ1-4; len: 16; abundance: NA; CDR3aa: CASSQRATGFNEKLFF; CDR3nt: TGTGCCAGCAGCCAGAGGGCGACAGGGTTTAATGAAAAACTGTTTTTT
d_gene: NA; v_gene: TRBV6-5; j_gene: TRBJ1-2; len: 14; abundance: NA; CDR3aa: CASSYGQGNYGYTF; CDR3nt: TGTGCCAGCAGTTACGGGCAGGGAAACTATGGCTACACCTTC
d_gene: TRBD2; v_gene: TRBV2; j_gene: TRBJ2-5; len: 15; abundance: NA; CDR3aa: CASSAGTSGGETQYF; CDR3nt: TGTGCCAGCAGTGCCGGGACTAGCGGCGGAGAGACCCAGTACTTC
d_gene: TRBD1; v_gene: TRBV2; j_gene: TRBJ1-2; len: 13; abundance: NA; CDR3aa: CASTLRDSYGYTF; CDR3nt: TGTGCCAGCACCCTCCGGGACAGCTATGGCTACACCTTC
d_gene: TRBD1; v_gene: TRBV7-9; j_gene: TRBJ1-2; len: 13; abundance: NA; CDR3aa: CASSLGQNYGYTF; CDR3nt: TGTGCCAGCAGCTTGGGACAGAACTATGGCTACACCTTC
d_gene: NA; v_gene: TRBV4-2; j_gene: TRBJ2-7; len: 16; abundance: few; CDR3aa: CASSQDLRGRGYEQYF; CDR3nt: TGTGCCAGCAGCCAAGATCTAAGGGGTCGGGGATACGAGCAGTACTTC
d_gene: NA; v_gene: TRBV7-3; j_gene: TRBJ1-6; len: 12; abundance: NA; CDR3aa: CASSTGNSPLHF; CDR3nt: TGTGCCAGCAGTACAGGGAATTCACCCCTCCACTTT
d_gene: NA; v_gene: TRBV27; j_gene: TRBJ1-1; len: 17; abundance: NA; CDR3aa: CASSFQGFEGLSTEAFF; CDR3nt: TGTGCCAGCAGTTTTCAGGGATTTGAAGGGTTGAGCACTGAAGCTTTCTTT
d_gene: TRBD1; v_gene: TRBV6-6; j_gene: TRBJ1-2; len: 15; abundance: NA; CDR3aa: CASSYEGQGVFGYTF; CDR3nt: TGTGCCAGCAGTTACGAGGGACAGGGGGTTTTTGGCTACACCTTC
d_gene: NA; v_gene: TRBV5-1; j_gene: TRBJ1-4; len: 17; abundance: NA; CDR3aa: CASSPPGRERFNEKLFF; CDR3nt: TGCGCCAGCAGCCCCCCGGGGCGGGAACGTTTTAATGAAAAACTGTTTTTT
d_gene: NA; v_gene: TRBV7-2; j_gene: TRBJ1-2; len: 14; abundance: NA; CDR3aa: CASSLDRANYGYTF; CDR3nt: TGTGCCAGCAGCTTGGACAGAGCTAACTATGGCTACACCTTC
d_gene: NA; v_gene: TRBV6-5; j_gene: TRBJ1-2; len: 13; abundance: NA; CDR3aa: CAISDSLFYGYTF; CDR3nt: TGTGCCATATCGGACAGCTTATTCTATGGCTACACCTTC